Given below is one T cell receptor beta chain in context. Its antigen is not identified. Per sample, at least 5 micrograms of total RNA were extracted. The V end lost 5 bases, the J end lost 1 base, and 11 bases lay between the germline ends. The length of the CDR3 is 14 residues. The V gene's germline CDR1 is SNHLY and CDR2 FYNNEI. With a J-beta primer mix and a sample-barcoded 5' primer, a second PCR ran roughly 6 to 11 cycles. From each sample, at least 3 million paired-end reads containing CDR3 were obtained. TCRdb used MiXCR to reprocess the 5' RACE reads, holding one entry per CDR3 protein. The sample contains hundreds of thousands of distinct CDR3 sequences, about 30% of which appear only once. This specimen comes from a study of blood T cells in healthy people across ages. Findings and caveats of the study: Conclusively comparing naive with antigen-experienced cells was impossible with unsorted PBMCs. Age brought a roughly linear fall in TCR beta diversity measured per million T cells.

The sequence derives from an elderly woman in good health. This rearrangement joins TRBV2 to TRBJ1-1; tentatively, D is TRBD1 (5 bases). The sample was blood. CDR3 residues: CASSSDSKNTEAFF. The CDR3 DNA sequence: TGTGCCAGCAGTTCAGACAGCAAGAACACTGAAGCTTTCTTT.